The 21 T cell receptor beta chains below were found in one sample sequenced in a study of spatial heterogeneity in lung cancer. TCRdb recomputed calls from the 5' RACE reads with MiXCR, one row per CDR3 protein. The sample records nearly 15,000 distinct CDR3 sequences, under 8% being singletons. Their antigen targets remain unknown. General study findings and limits: Mutation tallies in tumors tracked expanded intratumoral alpha and beta TCR counts.

Indicated time point: sample taken at primary tumor resection. The sample here was lung tumor tissue, taken at surgery. The source is a male donor with early-stage non-small cell lung cancer.

This clonotype was observed a few times. For the CDR3, the DNA is TGTGCCAGCAGCTTAAGACAGTCAACTTACAGCACAGATACGCAGTATTTT. Residues: CASSLRQSTYSTDTQYF. The chain combines TRBV7-2 with TRBJ2-3; D is perhaps TRBD1 (5 bases). V lost 2 bases to trimming and J lost 0 bases, with 15 bases between them. This CDR3 is built from 17 residues. The germline V gene encodes CDR1 SGHTA and CDR2 FQGNSA.

This clonotype occurred a few times. The J gene is TRBJ1-4, the V gene TRBV20-1; D might be TRBD1 (6 bases). CDR1 is DFQATT, CDR2 SNEGSKA, per germline (reference sequence). Trimming took 4 bases from V and 0 from J, leaving 6 bases between them. The CDR3 totals 13 residues. DNA of the CDR3: TGCAGTGCTAACAGGGCAACTAATGAAAAACTGTTTTTT. It translates to CSANRATNEKLFF.

The sample holds many counts of this clonotype. The chain is built from TRBV18 and TRBJ2-5; D gene ambiguous. Per germline, CDR1 KGHSH and CDR2 LQKENI. Trimming pared 1 base from V and 4 bases from J, leaving 4 bases between. The CDR3 is 12 amino acids. The CDR3 here is CASSPLTETQYF. CDR3 in DNA: TGTGCCAGCTCACCACTAACAGAGACCCAGTACTTC. The full variable domain, its missing parts supplied by reference TRBV18 and TRBJ2-5, is NAGVMQNPRHLVRRRGQEARLRCSPMKGHSHVYWYRQLPEEGLKFMVYLQKENIIDESGMPKERFSAEFPKEGPSILRIQQVVRGDSAAYFCASSPLTETQYFGPGTRLLVL.

This clonotype was observed many times. In nucleotides, the CDR3 is TGCAGCGTCCCGACAGGGGGCCTGGAGACCCAGTACTTC. Its protein product is CSVPTGGLETQYF. This rearrangement joins TRBV29-1 to TRBJ2-5; 10 nucleotides align to TRBD1. J was trimmed by 5 bases and V by 6 bases; bases with no gene match: 6. Germline V lookup: CDR1 SQVTM, CDR2 ANQGSEA. The CDR3 runs to 13 residues.

This clonotype was detected once. This chain joins TRBV11-2 and TRBJ1-1, with a weak D call TRBD1 (6 bases). The CDR3 extends over 18 amino acids. The germline CDR1 and CDR2 sequences are SGHAT and FQNNGV. Trimming shortened V by 0 bases and J by 4 bases, and 21 bases separated the two germline ends. CDR3 protein: CASSLDRFDRSSFTEAFF. The CDR3 bases are TGTGCCAGCAGCTTAGATAGATTTGACAGGTCGTCGTTCACTGAAGCTTTCTTT. Using reference TRBV11-2 and TRBJ1-1 for the parts outside the CDR3, the full variable domain is EAGVAQSPRYKIIEKRQSVAFWCNPISGHATLYWYQQILGQGPKLLIQFQNNGVVDDSQLPKDRFSAERLKGVDSTLKIQPAKLEDSAVYLCASSLDRFDRSSFTEAFFGQGTRLTVV.

Judged by abundance, this clonotype is medium-sized. This chain uses TRBV2 with TRBJ2-3, with D perhaps TRBD1 (5 bases). CDR1 and CDR2 (germline): SNHLY, FYNNEI. This CDR3 comprises 14 residues. Deletions cut 2 bases from V and 6 bases from J, with 12 bases between. For the CDR3, the DNA is TGTGCCAGCAGTGAAATCACAGGCTGGGATACGCAGTATTTT. This gives the protein CASSEITGWDTQYF.

The sample holds many counts of this clonotype. The CDR3 sequence: CASSQGGLNTEAFF. The CDR3 nucleotides are TGTGCCAGCAGCCAAGGGGGCTTGAACACTGAAGCTTTCTTT. The rearrangement links TRBV3-1 to TRBJ1-1, with a tentative D call TRBD1 (5 bases). The V and J ends lost 1 base and 0 bases respectively, with 6 bases between them. Per germline, CDR1 LGHDT and CDR2 YNNKEL (reference sequence). CDR3 length: 14 amino acids.

This clonotype was observed many times. The genes are TRBV13 and TRBJ2-7, with no clear D. Germline CDR1 and CDR2: PRHDT and FYEKMQ (reference sequence). Trimming took off 6 bases at V and 1 base at J, with 7 bases between the two ends. This CDR3 spans 12 amino acids. This chain's CDR3 is CASRKPSYEQYV. The CDR3 DNA sequence: TGTGCCAGCAGAAAACCTTCCTACGAGCAGTACGTC.

By frequency in the sample, this clonotype is medium-sized. CDR3 sequence reads: CAISDQGYEQYV. In DNA form, the CDR3 reads TGTGCCATCAGTGACCAAGGATACGAGCAGTACGTC. This chain connects TRBV10-3 to TRBJ2-7; D remains ambiguous. Germline CDR1 is ENHRY and CDR2 is SYGVKD. The V end was cut by 3 bases, the J end by 4 bases, with 7 bases between. The CDR3 totals 12 residues.

There are many counts of this clonotype. A much larger clone lies one base from this, so it may be a read error. The rearrangement links TRBV7-8 to TRBJ1-1; D is ambiguous. The CDR3 consists of 14 residues. With 5 bases removed from V and 1 base from J, the gap between germline ends came to 11 bases. Germline values: CDR1 SGHVS, CDR2 FQNEAQ. CDR3 nucleotides: TGTGCCAGCAGCCAGCAGACTGGGAACACTGAAGCTTTCTTT. This translates into CASSQQTGNTEAFF.

This clonotype appeared many times. The chain uses TRBV9 and TRBJ1-2; D is possibly TRBD1 (5 bases). V was pared by 4 bases and J by 4 bases, with 17 bases between. CDR3 length equals 15 residues. From germline, CDR1 is SGDLS and CDR2 YYNGEE. The CDR3 loop is CASSYYSRGTYGYTF. In nucleotides, the CDR3 is TGTGCCAGCAGCTACTACTCTAGGGGCACCTATGGCTACACCTTC.

In the case of this clonotype: A read error may produce the germline difference seen at one junction end. This sequence joins TRBV5-4 and TRBJ2-7, with 11 bases matching TRBD2. CDR3 length equals 14 residues. The germline V gene encodes CDR1 SGHNT and CDR2 YYREEE (reference sequence). The CDR3 coding sequence is TGTGCCAGCAGTTATGGCCTAGCGGGAGGTCCTGTGGACTTC. Translating gives CASSYGLAGGPVDF.

This clonotype was seen a few times. The chain links TRBV7-2 to TRBJ2-3; D may be TRBD1 (6 bases). Looked up from germline, CDR1 is SGHTA and CDR2 is FQGNSA. The CDR3 sequence is 14 residues long. Trimming removed 7 bases at V and 1 base at J, with 12 bases between. As DNA, the CDR3 is TGTGCCAGCACCTTTACAGGGCGCACAGATACGCAGTATTTT. Translating gives CASTFTGRTDTQYF.

At least ten counts were recorded for this clonotype. The rearrangement joins TRBV5-8 to TRBJ2-1; possible D gene TRBD2, 5 bases. In germline, CDR1 is SGHTS, CDR2 YDEGEE. V was pared by 0 bases and J by 9 bases, with 13 bases between. The CDR3 consists of 14 residues. This chain's CDR3 is CASSLGLRSGEQFF. The CDR3 DNA sequence: TGTGCCAGCAGCTTGGGACTAAGGTCCGGTGAGCAGTTCTTC.

This clonotype was seen only a few times. The gene calls are TRBV24-1 and TRBJ2-7; unclear D gene. The CDR3 has 13 amino acids. CDR1 and CDR2 (germline): KGHDR, SFDVKD. With 2 bases removed from V and 7 bases from J, the gap between germline ends came to 11 bases. The CDR3 bases are TGTGCCACCAGTGATTCGAATTCTAGAGAGCAGTACTTC. This codes for CATSDSNSREQYF.

In its sample, this clonotype is medium-sized. The rearrangement joins TRBV7-8 to TRBJ1-4; the match to TRBD1 covers 8 bases. This CDR3 spans 20 amino acids. In germline, CDR1 is SGHVS, CDR2 FQNEAQ. J lost 2 bases, V lost 4 bases, and 18 bases had no gene match. Here the CDR3 reads CASSSSILDRGEGTNEKLFF. The CDR3 coding sequence is TGTGCCAGCAGCTCCTCGATTCTTGACAGGGGTGAAGGGACTAATGAAAAACTGTTTTTT.

This chain uses TRBV20-1 with TRBJ2-1; D may match TRBD1 or TRBD2 (5 bases each). This CDR3 has 15 amino acids. V was shortened by 1 base and J by 9 bases, with 19 bases between the two germline ends. The germline CDR1 and CDR2 sequences are DFQATT and SNEGSKA (reference sequence). CDR3 sequence: CSARGGTRGWGEQFF. In DNA, the CDR3 is TGCAGTGCTAGAGGGGGTACTAGGGGCTGGGGTGAGCAGTTCTTC.

This clonotype was seen repeatedly, ten times or more. This chain joins TRBV6-2 or TRBV6-3 and TRBJ1-2, with a tentative D call TRBD1 (5 bases). This CDR3 comprises 13 residues. The V gene lost 6 bases and the J gene lost 4 bases, with 12 bases spanning the gap. Germline V lookup: CDR1 MNHEY, CDR2 SVGEGT. The CDR3 is CASRGPSAYGYTF. The CDR3, as DNA: TGTGCCAGCAGGGGGCCGTCAGCCTATGGCTACACCTTC.

This clonotype was recorded many times. The chain uses TRBV25-1 and TRBJ1-1; no reliable D call. With 1 base removed from V and 8 bases from J, the gap between germline ends came to 11 bases. Germline V gene sequence: CDR1 MGHDK, CDR2 SYGVNS. This CDR3 is built from 13 residues. CDR3 loop: CASSEWEAAEAFF. CDR3 DNA: TGTGCCAGCAGTGAATGGGAAGCAGCGGAAGCTTTCTTT.

This clonotype was recorded many times. The chain links TRBV9 to TRBJ2-3, with D perhaps TRBD2 (5 bases). Germline CDR1 reads SGDLS; CDR2 reads YYNGEE. CDR3 length: 15 amino acids. Trimming removed 2 bases from V and 4 bases from J, with 14 bases in between. The CDR3 DNA follows: TGTGCCAGCAGCGTTGGGTCGCTTAGCGCAGATACGCAGTATTTT. Protein sequence: CASSVGSLSADTQYF.

In this sample, this clonotype turned up many times. The chain has TRBV20-1 and TRBJ2-1, with D possibly TRBD1 on 6 matching bases. CDR1 is DFQATT, CDR2 SNEGSKA, per germline (reference sequence). The V end lost 3 bases, the J end lost 0 bases, and 12 bases lay between the germline ends. This CDR3 is 15 amino acids long. CDR3 sequence: CSASPGQLSYNEQFF. The DNA for the CDR3 is TGCAGTGCTAGTCCGGGACAACTCTCCTACAATGAGCAGTTCTTC.